This T cell receptor beta chain is from a study of CD8+ T cells in alopecia areata (dated by TCRdb to 2016 to 2018). With regard to the full study: Treated patients were enrolled in an open-label pilot trial of oral tofacitinib, 5 to 10 mg twice daily, for moderate-to-severe alopecia areata. Tofacitinib was given for 6 to 18 months, followed by 6 months of follow-up off drug to assess delayed response and recurrence. Disease severity in treated patients was measured with the SALT score, which quantifies the percentage of affected scalp surface area. To study T cell clonal expansion in alopecia areata, the researchers applied high-throughput TCRbeta sequencing to both the C3H/HeJ mouse model and human patients. On the human side, TCRbeta sequencing was run on scalp tissue and on sorted CD4+ and CD8+ peripheral blood T cells from healthy controls and from alopecia areata patients with either patchy or totalis/universalis disease. Biopsies were taken from tofacitinib-treated patients at baseline and at 4 and 24 weeks of treatment, and a later scalp biopsy was taken in several of the tofacitinib-treated patients. Scalp clonality was compared among normal scalp (n=4), patchy alopecia areata scalp (n=8), and alopecia totalis/universalis scalp (n=8). RNA came from the PAXgene miRNA kit for fixed scalp, the miRNeasy kit for PBMCs, and the RNeasy kit for mouse skin. TCRbeta CDR3 regions were amplified by immunoSEQ multiplex PCR using 35 Vbeta forward and 13 Jbeta reverse primers.

Receptor libraries were prepared by the immunoSEQ multiplex PCR assay. To provide template for TCR sequencing, every sample had RNA extracted and reverse transcribed into cDNA. SuperScript III was used for first-strand cDNA synthesis, primed with a 2:1 mix of oligo-dT and random hexamers. A synthetic immune receptor repertoire was used to gauge amplification bias, and whatever bias remained was removed computationally. For the original study's pipeline: Raw reads were preprocessed to remove errors, and CDR3 was defined by IMGT conventions from the conserved cysteine to phenylalanine. Clonality was computed by normalizing Shannon entropy by log2 of the number of productive unique TCRs and subtracting the result from 1. Whether each scalp clone was CD4 or CD8 was inferred by checking scalp TCRbeta sequences against the CD4 and CD8 repertoires from sorted blood. TCRdb's version of the immuneACCESS table is confined to in-frame rearrangements and falls short of the full clone set. An unresolved V gene accounts for under half of the shortfall where checked; the remainder is of unknown origin. That table supplies the V and J calls and clone size; D and trimming were determined from the DNA. This sample has over 200,000 clones in its table, and 64% of those were observed once. The top ten clones comprise roughly 4.2% of the sample.

What the study reported, not specific to this receptor: During tofacitinib treatment, many expanded lesional clones remained in scalp and blood, and this persistence may partly explain relapse after treatment is stopped. Unlike mouse skin, where gammadelta T cells dominate, normal human skin contains resident alphabeta T cells that get sequenced too, which complicates analysis of the scalp TCR repertoire. With tofacitinib, both scalp clonality and the number of expanded CD8+ clones among the top 100 scalp clones went down significantly. Because the treated cohort was small and had just a single nonresponder, larger studies are needed to establish links between baseline CD8+ expansion and response. Compared with normal scalp, lesional scalp, particularly in alopecia totalis/universalis, had higher clonality and more expanded CD8+ clones, which suggests antigenic drive. Compared with mice, TCR sequences shared between patients were less clear, possibly partly because of HLA diversity across the patient population.

A note on this clone: The specificity of this receptor is unknown. No quality values exist for individual bases; no much larger clone is one base distant. Other DNA sequences in this sample translate to the same CDR3.

The meaning of the sample's time point label: approximately 4 weeks on oral tofacitinib. Per the publication, the treatment or condition label means: oral pan-JAK inhibitor, 5-10 mg twice daily. Peripheral blood and lesional scalp punch biopsies were obtained from patients with alopecia areata. PBMCs were separated by density centrifugation and stained for CD3, CD4 and CD8, after which CD4+ and CD8+ T cells were sorted on a FACSAria. From cysteine to phenylalanine, the CDR3 is 14 amino acids long. Of the read, only the CDR3 DNA is kept; its 42 bases are in frame from base 1. The germline V gene sets CDR1 to SGHTA and CDR2 to FQGNSA. Relative to germline, V is 5 bases shorter and J is 5 bases shorter, with 15 bases between their ends.

The sample consisted of CD4+ T cells sorted from blood, taken at week 4, from a patient treated with tofacitinib. The chain is assembled from TRBV7-2 and TRBJ1-1, and perhaps TRBD1 as D gene, on 5 matching bases. This receptor was obtained from a human donor with alopecia areata. The CDR3 protein is CASSPQGRRTEAFF. The DNA sequence reads TGTGCCAGCAGCCCTCAGGGACGAAGAACTGAAGCTTTCTTT. Extended through the reference TRBV7-2 and TRBJ1-1 proteins, this CDR3 yields the full variable domain: GAGVSQSPSNKVTEKGKDVELRCDPISGHTALYWYRQSLGQGLEFLIYFQGNSAPDKSGLPSDRFSAERTGGSVSTLTIQRTQQEDSAVYLCASSPQGRRTEAFFGQGTRLTVV.